Reported below is one T cell receptor (beta chain). In the source study's methods: Cell counts per sample came from amplifying reference gene primers. Assay: immunoSEQ multiplex PCR; the TCRdb copy retains only in-frame clones and omits some. The V and J calls and clone size were taken over from that table, and D and trimming were inferred from the DNA. This sample has 100,000 to 150,000 clones; around 89% occur once, and the top ten carry 2% to 2.5%. This entry belongs to a study of blood T cell repertoires in COVID-19. About the study: T cells, B-cell-depleted T cells, or PBMCs supplied cDNA or gDNA.

Germline V lookup: CDR1 LNHDA, CDR2 SQIVND (reference sequence). The CDR3 contains 17 residues. V lost 1 base to trimming and J lost 8 bases; unmatched junction nucleotides: 7. Sequencing was carried out using peripheral blood. The rearrangement links TRBV19 to TRBJ2-1; 14 nucleotides agree with TRBD2. This TCR was sampled from a man between 65 and 79 years old with active COVID-19. CDR3 region: CASSIAVWTSGRYEQFF. The CDR3 nucleotides are TGTGCCAGTAGTATAGCAGTGTGGACTAGCGGGAGGTATGAGCAGTTCTTC.